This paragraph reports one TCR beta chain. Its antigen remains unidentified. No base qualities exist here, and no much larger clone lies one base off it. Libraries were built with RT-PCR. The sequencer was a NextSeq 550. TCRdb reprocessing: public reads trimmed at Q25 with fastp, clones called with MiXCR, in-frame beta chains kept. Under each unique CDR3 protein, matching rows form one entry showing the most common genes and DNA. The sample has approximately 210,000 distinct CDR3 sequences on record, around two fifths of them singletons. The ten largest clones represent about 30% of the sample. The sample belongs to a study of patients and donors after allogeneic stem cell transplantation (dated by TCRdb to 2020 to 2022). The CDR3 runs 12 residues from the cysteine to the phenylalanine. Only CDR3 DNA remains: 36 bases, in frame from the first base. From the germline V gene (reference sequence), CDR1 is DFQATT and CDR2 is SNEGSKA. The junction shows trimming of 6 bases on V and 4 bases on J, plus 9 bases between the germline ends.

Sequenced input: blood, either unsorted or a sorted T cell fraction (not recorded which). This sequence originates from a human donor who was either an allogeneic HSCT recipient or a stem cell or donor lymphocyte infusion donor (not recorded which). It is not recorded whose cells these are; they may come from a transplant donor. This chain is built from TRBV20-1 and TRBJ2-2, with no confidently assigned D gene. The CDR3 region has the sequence CSADRSTGELFF. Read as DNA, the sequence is TGCAGTGCCGATCGGAGCACCGGGGAGCTGTTTTTT.